This T cell receptor beta chain was obtained from a study of blood T cell repertoires in COVID-19. V was pared by 3 bases and J by 7 bases, with 12 bases between. The germline CDR1 and CDR2 sequences are SGHTA and FQGNSA. CDR3 length equals 13 residues. Sequencing was performed with immunoSEQ multiplex PCR; in TCRdb, only in-frame clones are kept and a portion is missing. In the table there are 45,000 to 70,000 clones, 80% of which are singletons. Input material: peripheral blood. The chain uses TRBV7-2 and TRBJ1-2; D unresolved. The sequence was obtained from a man aged 55-75 years with acute or convalescent COVID-19. This CDR3 reads CASSLGARPGYTF. CDR3 bases: TGTGCCAGCAGCTTGGGAGCCAGACCTGGCTACACCTTC.